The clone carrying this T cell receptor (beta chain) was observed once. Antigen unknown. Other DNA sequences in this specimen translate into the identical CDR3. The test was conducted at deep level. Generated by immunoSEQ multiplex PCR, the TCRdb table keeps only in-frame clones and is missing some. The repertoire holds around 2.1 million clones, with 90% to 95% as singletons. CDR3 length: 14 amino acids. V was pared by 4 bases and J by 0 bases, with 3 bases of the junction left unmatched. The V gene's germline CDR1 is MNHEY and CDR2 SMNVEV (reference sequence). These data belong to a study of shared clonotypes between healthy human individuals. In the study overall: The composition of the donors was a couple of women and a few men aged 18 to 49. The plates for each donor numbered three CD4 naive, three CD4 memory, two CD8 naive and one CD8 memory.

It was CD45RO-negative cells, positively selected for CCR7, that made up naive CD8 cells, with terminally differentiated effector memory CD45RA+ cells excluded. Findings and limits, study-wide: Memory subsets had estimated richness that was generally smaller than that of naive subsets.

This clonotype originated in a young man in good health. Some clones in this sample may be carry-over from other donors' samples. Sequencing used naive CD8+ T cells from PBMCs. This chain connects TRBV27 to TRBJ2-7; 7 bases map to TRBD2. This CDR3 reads CASSWGGSSYEQYF. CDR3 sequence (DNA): TGTGCCAGCAGTTGGGGGGGGAGCTCCTACGAGCAGTACTTC.